Here is one TCR beta chain with its context. This entry is derived from a study of control samples from healthy donors and cancer patients. Data came from immunoSEQ multiplex PCR; TCRdb stores just in-frame clones and leaves some out. The sample lists about 120,000 clones; around 89% were seen once. This receptor was taken from a man aged 40-49 years in good health. Sequenced: blood.

CDR3: CAWSGLGLAGSGEQYF. Here the CDR3 DNA reads TGTGCCTGGAGTGGTTTGGGGCTAGCGGGTTCCGGCGAGCAGTACTTC. J is TRBJ2-7 and V is TRBV30; 8 nucleotides line up with TRBD2. With 1 base clipped from V and 6 bases from J, the junction kept 14 bases outside the gene matches. Germline V CDR1 and CDR2: GTSNPN, SVGIG (reference sequence). The CDR3 covers 16 residues.